This T cell receptor (beta chain) is from a study of human T cells and chemical hapten exposure. Study overall: Across its approximately 23 weeks, the study gave patients weekly diphenylcyclopropenone doses to the scalp.

Time point meaning: pre-sensitization, week 0. As to treatment: therapeutic diphenylcyclopropenone sensitization with weekly scalp DPC. Each donor was an alopecia patient between 18 and 70 years of age who qualified for DPC. From the RACE reads, TCRdb called clonotypes with MiXCR, one entry per CDR3 protein. The table records tens of thousands of distinct CDR3 sequences, about 6.7% of them present only once. V gave up 7 bases and J gave up 6 bases, with 16 bases separating them. The CDR3 runs 14 residues. Ten or more counts support this clonotype. Its matching antigen is unknown. Points from the study as a whole: The formation of large CDR3 similarity clusters by expanded TCRs significantly exceeded that of controls.

The starting material was whole blood, obtained in connection with sensitization to the hapten diphenylcyclopropenone (DPC). J is TRBJ1-5 and V is TRBV12-3 or TRBV12-4; tentatively, D is TRBD1 (5 bases). The receptor was derived from a woman in her 30s with alopecia areata. Some clones in this sample may be carry-over from other donors' samples. CDR3 amino acids: CASTRDRGFQPQHF. CDR3 bases: TGTGCCAGCACCCGGGACCGCGGGTTTCAGCCCCAGCATTTT.